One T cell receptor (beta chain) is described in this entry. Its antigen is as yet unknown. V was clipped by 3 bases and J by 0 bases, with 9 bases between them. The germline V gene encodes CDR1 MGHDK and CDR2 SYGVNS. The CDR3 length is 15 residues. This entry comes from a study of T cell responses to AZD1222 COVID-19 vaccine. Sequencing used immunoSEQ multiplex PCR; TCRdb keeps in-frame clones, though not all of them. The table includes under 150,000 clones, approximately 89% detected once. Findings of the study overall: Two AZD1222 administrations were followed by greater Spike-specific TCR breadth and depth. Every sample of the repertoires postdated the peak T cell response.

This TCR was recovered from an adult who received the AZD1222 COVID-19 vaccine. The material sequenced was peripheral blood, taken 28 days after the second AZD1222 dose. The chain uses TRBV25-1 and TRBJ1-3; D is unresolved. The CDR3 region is CASSEVDFSGNTIYF. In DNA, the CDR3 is TGTGCCAGCAGTGAGGTAGATTTCTCTGGAAACACCATATATTTT.